This TCR beta chain was retrieved from a study of blood T cell repertoires in COVID-19. The wider study: Acute-phase and convalescent COVID-19 samples originated in the United States, Italy and Spain. PBMCs, B-cell-depleted T cells, or T cells provided the cDNA or gDNA that made up the material.

The germline CDR1 and CDR2 sequences are SEHNR and FQNEAQ (reference sequence). The length of the CDR3 is 16 residues. V was pared by 5 bases and J by 6 bases, with 10 bases of the junction left unmatched. Authors' methods: Reference gene primers were amplified, and this amplification served to estimate nucleated cell counts. Assay: immunoSEQ multiplex PCR; the TCRdb copy retains only in-frame clones and omits some. The V and J calls and the clone size are those of that table, but D and trimming were determined from the DNA. There are about 240,000 clones in the sample; 82% occur only once, and around 12% lies in the top ten.

The receptor was isolated from an older woman with active or convalescent COVID-19. The genes are TRBV7-9 and TRBJ1-4; 9 bases agree with TRBD1. Sequencing was performed on peripheral blood. The CDR3 nucleotides are TGTGCCAGCAGCCCGGACAGGGGCTCGCTGGATGAAAAACTGTTTTTT. It translates to CASSPDRGSLDEKLFF.